These 16 T cell receptor beta chains were sequenced from one sample in a study of blood T cell repertoires in COVID-19. Measured with immunoSEQ multiplex PCR; TCRdb has only the in-frame clones, and not every one. The data contain under 200,000 clones, around 87% of them singletons. Sequencing was carried out using PBMCs or T cells enriched from blood (not recorded which). These receptors were obtained from a woman aged 50 to 65 who had recovered from COVID-19.

The chain joins TRBV5-1 to TRBJ1-2; D gene ambiguous. V gave up 0 bases and J gave up 8 bases, with 8 bases separating them. This CDR3 is 12 amino acids long. Per germline, CDR1 SGHRS and CDR2 YFSETQ. CDR3 DNA sequence: TGCGCCAGCAGCTTGGGATCGAGGGGCTACACCTTC. Protein sequence: CASSLGSRGYTF.

J is TRBJ1-4 and V is TRBV6-5; possibly TRBD1 for D (6 bases). Per the germline V gene, CDR1 is MNHEY and CDR2 is SVGAGI. The CDR3 covers 14 residues. The V and J ends lost 1 base and 8 bases respectively, with 11 bases between them. CDR3 bases: TGTGCCAGCAGTTACTTGGAGAGGGGGGAAAAACTGTTTTTT. Amino acids: CASSYLERGEKLFF.

This chain connects TRBV3-1 (or the pseudogene TRBV3-2) to TRBJ2-2; D possibly corresponds to TRBD2 (5 bases). Germline V gives CDR1 LGHDT, CDR2 YNNKEL (reference sequence). The CDR3 sequence is 13 residues long. V gave up 3 bases and J gave up 10 bases, with 12 bases separating them. DNA of the CDR3: TGTGCCAGCAGCCACAGACCCCGGGAGGAGCTGTTTTTT. Encoded protein: CASSHRPREELFF.

This sequence joins TRBV3-1 (or the pseudogene TRBV3-2) and TRBJ2-1; perhaps TRBD2 as D (6 bases). The length of the CDR3 is 13 residues. With 1 base removed from V and 12 bases from J, the gap between germline ends came to 13 bases. The V gene's germline CDR1 is LGHDT and CDR2 YNNKEL (reference sequence). The CDR3 region has the DNA TGTGCCAGCAGCCAAGCCGCGGTGGGGGGGCAGTTCTTC. Protein sequence: CASSQAAVGGQFF.

Notes on this clone: At one end, the junction sequence differs from germline, possibly due to a read error. V and J are TRBV7-7 and TRBJ2-5, with TRBD2 matching over 9 bases. CDR1 and CDR2 (germline): SSHAT, FNYEAQ (reference sequence). The CDR3 sequence is 15 residues long. CDR3 in amino acids: CASSLSGGLAETQYF. The CDR3 region has the DNA TGTGCTAGCAGCTTAAGCGGGGGGCTTGCGGAGACCCAGTACTTC.

This chain uses TRBV19 with TRBJ1-2; 7 bases map to TRBD1. Germline lookup yields CDR1 LNHDA and CDR2 SQIVND (reference sequence). Trimming at V came to 4 bases and at J to 1 base, leaving 3 bases not matched to a gene. The CDR3 extends over 14 amino acids. CDR3 residues: CASSTRDSNYGYTF. DNA of the CDR3: TGTGCCAGTAGTACCCGGGACAGTAACTATGGCTACACCTTC.

The rearrangement links TRBV5-1 to TRBJ2-2; D remains unclear. V gave up 0 bases and J gave up 4 bases, with 13 bases separating them. Germline assignment: CDR1 SGHRS and CDR2 YFSETQ. CDR3 length: 16 residues. Here the CDR3 reads CASSLGGTSATGELFF. CDR3 coding DNA: TGCGCCAGCAGCTTGGGTGGCACATCCGCCACCGGGGAGCTGTTTTTT. The full variable domain, with the rest looked up from reference TRBV5-1 and TRBJ2-2, is KAGVTQTPRYLIKTRGQQVTLSCSPISGHRSVSWYQQTPGQGLQFLFEYFSETQRNKGNFPGRFSGRQFSNSRSEMNVSTLELGDSALYLCASSLGGTSATGELFFGEGSRLTVL.

The gene calls are TRBV5-6 and TRBJ1-4; D is uncertain. Per the germline V gene, CDR1 is SGHDT and CDR2 is YYEEEE. V was trimmed by 0 bases and J by 1 base, leaving 7 bases between them. The CDR3 spans 15 residues. The CDR3 nucleotides read TGTGCCAGCAGCTTGGCCCTAGGAACTAATGAAAAACTGTTTTTT. This sequence encodes CASSLALGTNEKLFF.

This chain connects TRBV12-5 to TRBJ1-1; D gene unclear. Germline CDR1 is LGHNT and CDR2 is FRNRAP. The CDR3 consists of 13 residues. The germline V and J ends were trimmed by 5 bases and 6 bases, with 13 bases remaining between them. CDR3 sequence: CASGHAGGAEAFF. The CDR3 DNA sequence: TGTGCTAGTGGTCACGCAGGAGGTGCTGAAGCTTTCTTT.

The genes are TRBV4-2 and TRBJ1-2, with 8 bases matching TRBD1. Germline V lookup: CDR1 LGHNA, CDR2 YNFKEQ. The ends lost 0 bases at V and 3 bases at J; junction bases unmatched: 12. This CDR3 region has 18 residues. CDR3 sequence (DNA): TGTGCCAGCAGCCAAGACCTTGGGACAGGCCTGGGGTACTATGGCTACACCTTC. This gives the protein CASSQDLGTGLGYYGYTF.

This rearrangement joins TRBV5-6 to TRBJ2-1, with 7 bases matching TRBD2. CDR3 size: 14 residues. Per germline, CDR1 SGHDT and CDR2 YYEEEE. The V and J ends lost 4 bases and 4 bases, in that order; junction bases with no gene match: 5. The CDR3 loop is CASSRLATYNEQFF. The DNA for the CDR3 is TGTGCCAGCAGCCGACTAGCCACATACAATGAGCAGTTCTTC.

The rearrangement links TRBV3-1 (or the pseudogene TRBV3-2) to TRBJ1-1, with a tentative D call TRBD1 (5 bases). CDR1 is LGHDT and CDR2 is YNNKEL in the germline V gene (reference sequence). Trimming removed 2 bases at V and 1 base at J, with 8 bases between. CDR3 length: 14 residues. The CDR3 region has the DNA TGTGCCAGCAGCCAATCCAGGGCGAACACTGAAGCTTTCTTT. As protein: CASSQSRANTEAFF.

V gene TRBV6-5 combines with J gene TRBJ1-2, with D possibly matching TRBD1 (6 bases). The CDR3 totals 15 residues. Germline assignment: CDR1 MNHEY and CDR2 SVGAGI. V dropped 2 bases and J dropped 5 bases, with 15 bases sitting between them. The CDR3 sequence is CASSYGRGTPYGYTF. Written as DNA, the CDR3 is TGTGCCAGCAGTTACGGCAGGGGTACCCCTTATGGCTACACCTTC.

V and J are TRBV6-5 and TRBJ1-2, with D possibly being TRBD1 (6 bases). The CDR3 has 14 residues. CDR1 and CDR2 from the germline V gene are MNHEY and SVGAGI. Trimming took off 6 bases at V and 4 bases at J, with 15 bases between the two ends. CDR3 loop: CASRSGGGAYGYTF. The CDR3 bases are TGTGCCAGCAGGTCGGGTGGGGGCGCCTATGGCTACACCTTC.

This chain joins TRBV7-2 and TRBJ2-3; 11 bases line up with TRBD2. Germline V gene data show CDR1 as SGHTA and CDR2 as FQGNSA. V gave up 11 bases and J gave up 3 bases; unmatched junction bases: 4. CDR3 length equals 13 residues. CDR3 in amino acids: CASSGGWTDTQYF. The DNA for the CDR3 is TGTGCCTCTAGCGGGGGGTGGACAGATACGCAGTATTTT.

V gene TRBV19 combines with J gene TRBJ1-1, with TRBD1 matching 8 bases. With V trimmed by 3 bases and J by 10 bases, 4 bases remained unmatched. CDR1 LNHDA and CDR2 SQIVND come from the germline V gene (reference sequence). The CDR3 sequence is 12 residues long. In DNA form, the CDR3 reads TGTGCCAGTAGTATGCAGGGGGCTGGAGCTTTCTTT. It encodes CASSMQGAGAFF.